This record concerns one T cell receptor (beta chain) sequence. Original methodology: Amplifying reference gene primers gave estimates of nucleated cell counts. Profiled with immunoSEQ multiplex PCR; TCRdb holds only in-frame clones, not every one. That table is the source of V, J and clone size, and D and trimming were worked out from the DNA. The repertoire consists of 98,000 or so clones, with over 75% occurring once and the leading ten covering roughly 5.5%. The data originate from a study of blood T cell repertoires in COVID-19. Background on the study: The United States, Italy and Spain were the sources of the acute and convalescent COVID-19 samples. From T cells, B-cell-depleted T cells, or PBMCs came the material, which was cDNA or gDNA.

The source of this sequence is a human donor in a cohort sampled during active COVID-19. The sequenced material came from peripheral blood.

The DNA for the CDR3 is TGCGCCAGCAGCCAAGAGGTTTGGGGGCCTGAAGCTTTCTTT. This translates into CASSQEVWGPEAFF. This chain joins TRBV4-1 and TRBJ1-1, with D possibly matching TRBD1 (6 bases). CDR3 length equals 14 residues. Trimming removed 0 bases at V and 6 bases at J, with 11 bases between. CDR1 is MGHRA and CDR2 is YSYEKL in the germline V gene.